One T cell receptor (beta chain) is described in this entry. These data come from a study of T cells after somatic rescue of genetic block. CDR1 is SNHLY, CDR2 FYNNEI, per germline. This CDR3 region has 11 residues. The V and J ends lost 7 bases and 8 bases respectively, with 8 bases between them. Sequenced by immunoSEQ multiplex PCR; TCRdb stores in-frame clones only, minus some. There are just over 14,000 clones in the sample; 60% to 80% occur only once, and 13% to 15% lies in the top ten. The chain joins TRBV2 to TRBJ1-4; D is ambiguous. The TCR originated in a boy younger than 18. The specimen sequenced was peripheral blood mononuclear cells (PBMCs). The CDR3 DNA sequence: TGTGCCAGCACCGGTAGGGAAAAACTGTTTTTT. This translates into CASTGREKLFF.